The present T cell receptor beta chain was sequenced within a study of tumor-infiltrating lymphocytes in oesophageal squamous cell carcinoma. TCRdb re-called the PCR reads with MiXCR, one entry per CDR3 protein. The data show 15,000 to 20,000 distinct CDR3 sequences, 40% to 45% seen once. The CDR3 sequence is 14 residues long. The V gene lost 3 bases and the J gene lost 4 bases, with 12 bases spanning the gap. CDR1 SGHTA and CDR2 FQGNSA come from the germline V gene. The chain combines TRBV7-2 with TRBJ1-1; possibly TRBD1 for D (6 bases). The clonotype comes from a female donor with esophageal squamous cell carcinoma. Material for sequencing was blood. The CDR3, as DNA: TGTGCCAGCAGCTTTGGGGGGCTGGGCACTGAAGCTTTCTTT. Protein sequence: CASSFGGLGTEAFF. The variable domain in full, with the rest retrieved from reference TRBV7-2 and TRBJ1-1, is GAGVSQSPSNKVTEKGKDVELRCDPISGHTALYWYRQSLGQGLEFLIYFQGNSAPDKSGLPSDRFSAERTGGSVSTLTIQRTQQEDSAVYLCASSFGGLGTEAFFGQGTRLTVV.